Listed below are T cell receptor beta chains from one sample, sequenced in a study of T cell clonotyping in hematopoietic cell transplantation. Produced via immunoSEQ multiplex PCR; TCRdb's table is partial and in-frame only. The data hold tens of thousands of clones, with 96% observed a single time. The source material was peripheral blood mononuclear cells, sampled before stem cell transplant. Source of these receptors: a woman in her forties or fifties with acute myeloid leukemia. Some clones in this sample may be carry-over from other donors' samples. The CDR3 runs from the conserved cysteine through the conserved F or W. Fields, in order: clone size, D gene, J gene, V gene, CDR3 protein, CDR3 DNA. The D gene is left open where the match is weak. Size is omitted from some rows. Given values are once, few, many or a class for expanded clones.

>NA|TRBD2|TRBJ2-3|TRBV19
CASSVTSGRRDTQYF
TGTGCCAGTAGTGTGACTAGCGGGAGAAGAGATACGCAGTATTTT
>NA|NA|TRBJ1-2|TRBV30
CAWSAGTSGHGYTF
TGTGCCTGGAGCGCAGGGACATCGGGACATGGCTACACCTTC
>once|NA|TRBJ1-2|TRBV5-1
CASSVGQNYGYTF
TGCGCCAGCAGCGTAGGACAGAACTATGGCTACACCTTC
>NA|NA|TRBJ2-5|TRBV7-9
CASSRVDGGPETQYF
TGTGCCAGCAGTCGGGTAGATGGGGGGCCGGAGACCCAGTACTTC
>NA|NA|TRBJ1-2|TRBV6-5
CASSPETYSFSTF
TGTGCCAGCAGTCCCGAAACCTACTCGTTCTCCACCTTC
>NA|TRBD1|TRBJ2-7|TRBV7-3
CASSATGVYEQYF
TGTGCCAGCAGCGCCACAGGGGTCTACGAGCAGTACTTC
>NA|NA|TRBJ2-7|TRBV30
CAWSFERKLYEQYF
TGTGCCTGGAGTTTTGAGCGGAAGCTCTACGAGCAGTACTTC
>NA|TRBD1|TRBJ1-6|TRBV29-1
CSVVTYRDRRIPCNSPLHF
TGCAGCGTTGTTACATACCGGGACAGGAGGATACCATGTAATTCACCCCTCCACTTT
>NA|NA|TRBJ2-3|TRBV5-4
CASSFREDTDTQYF
TGTGCCAGCAGCTTCCGGGAAGACACAGATACGCAGTATTTT
>NA|NA|TRBJ2-7|TRBV27
CASSSPTDYEQYF
TGTGCCAGCAGTTCGCCGACAGACTACGAGCAGTACTTC
>NA|NA|TRBJ1-5|TRBV5-1
CASSLGDDQPQHF
TGCGCCAGCAGCTTGGGGGACGACCAGCCCCAGCATTTT
>NA|TRBD1|TRBJ2-7|TRBV28
CASSRTGTGSYEQYF
TGTGCCAGCAGTAGGACCGGGACAGGGTCCTACGAGCAGTACTTC
>NA|NA|TRBJ1-1|TRBV28
CASNGASEAFF
TGTGCCAGCAATGGGGCATCCGAAGCTTTCTTT
>NA|NA|TRBJ1-3|TRBV9
CASSVAGDGNTIYF
TGTGCCAGCAGCGTGGCTGGGGATGGAAACACCATATATTTT
>NA|TRBD1|TRBJ1-1|TRBV9
CASSKRTGGDTEAFF
TGTGCCAGCAGCAAACGGACAGGGGGCGACACTGAAGCTTTCTTT
>NA|NA|TRBJ2-1|TRBV25-1
CASSESGSSYNEQFF
TGTGCCAGCAGTGAAAGTGGGAGCTCCTACAATGAGCAGTTCTTC
>NA|TRBD1|TRBJ2-2|TRBV11-2
CASSLDHRGPTGELFF
TGTGCCAGCAGCTTAGATCACAGGGGGCCCACCGGGGAGCTGTTTTTT
>NA|NA|TRBJ2-7|TRBV7-2
CASSLDFAGREQYF
TGTGCCAGCAGCTTAGATTTTGCGGGCCGGGAGCAGTACTTC
>NA|NA|TRBJ1-5|TRBV19
CASKESVGPQHF
TGTGCCAGTAAGGAAAGCGTCGGGCCCCAGCATTTT
>NA|TRBD2|TRBJ2-7|TRBV28
CASSPTGLAGYEQYF
TGTGCCAGCAGCCCGACCGGACTAGCGGGGTACGAGCAGTACTTC
>NA|TRBD1|TRBJ2-7|TRBV5-1
CASSLALTGAPYEQYF
TGCGCCAGCAGCTTGGCTTTGACAGGGGCACCCTACGAGCAGTACTTC
>once|NA|TRBJ2-6|TRBV10-3
CAISLEVSGANVLTF
TGTGCCATCAGTCTCGAGGTCTCTGGGGCCAACGTCCTGACTTTC